This T cell receptor (beta chain) was captured by sequencing in a study of T-cell memory formation after mild COVID-19. MiXCR, run by TCRdb on the 5' RACE reads, gives a single entry per CDR3 protein. The sample has roughly 350,000 distinct CDR3 sequences; roughly an eighth are singletons. CDR3 length: 14 residues. Trimming cost V 1 base and J 3 bases, with 9 bases left between them. Germline V lookup: CDR1 SGHVS, CDR2 FQNEAQ. This clonotype was observed a single time. This rearrangement joins TRBV7-8 to TRBJ1-1, with D uncertain. Specimen: PBMCs or a T cell subset sorted from them (not recorded which). The sequence derives from a young man who had mild COVID-19 (a few samples of this study predate the infection). Cell type and time point are not known. For the CDR3, the DNA is TGTGCCAGCAGCTTAGGAGTCAGTTACACTGAAGCTTTCTTT. This codes for CASSLGVSYTEAFF.